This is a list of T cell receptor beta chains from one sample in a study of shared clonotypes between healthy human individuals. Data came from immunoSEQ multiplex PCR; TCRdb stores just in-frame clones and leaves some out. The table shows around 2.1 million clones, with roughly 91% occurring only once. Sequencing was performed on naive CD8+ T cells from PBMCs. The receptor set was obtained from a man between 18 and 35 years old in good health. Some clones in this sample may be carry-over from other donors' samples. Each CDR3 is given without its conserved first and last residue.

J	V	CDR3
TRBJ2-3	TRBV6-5	ASSYGTSGTTDTQY
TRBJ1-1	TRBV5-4	ASSSEQGLSAEAF
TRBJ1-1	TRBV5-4	ASSWTGTGEAF
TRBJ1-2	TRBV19	ASYYYGYT
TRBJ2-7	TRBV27	ASSSLGQGIYEQY
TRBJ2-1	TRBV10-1	ASSDPSGPSYNEQF
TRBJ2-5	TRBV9	ASSVGLAAHPGETQY
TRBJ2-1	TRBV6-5	ASSYWREGRYNEQF
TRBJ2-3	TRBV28	ASSLIGLAVSTDTQY
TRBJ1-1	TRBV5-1	ASSLDRGWNTEAF
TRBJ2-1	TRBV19	ASSIDWRSYNEQF
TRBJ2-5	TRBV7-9	ASSLLVAGDQETQY
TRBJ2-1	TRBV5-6	ASSLPRALDEQF
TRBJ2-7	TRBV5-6	ASSLGTGGYEQY
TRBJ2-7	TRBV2	ASRSGAVLY
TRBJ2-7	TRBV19	ASRPAHHSNYEQY
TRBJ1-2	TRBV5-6	ASGSTGAGDGYT
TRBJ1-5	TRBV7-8	ASSPEPGASQPQH
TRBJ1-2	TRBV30	AGGGGQKNYGYT
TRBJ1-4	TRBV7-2	ASSLQRTNEKLF
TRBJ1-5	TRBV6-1	ASSDSPNSNQPQH
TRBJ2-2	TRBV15	ATSPVGRRNTGELF
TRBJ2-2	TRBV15	ATSRGTGVIGGELF
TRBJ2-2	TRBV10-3	AISETGELF
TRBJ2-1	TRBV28	ASSLRDGYEQF
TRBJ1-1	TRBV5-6	ASSFSRRGTEAF
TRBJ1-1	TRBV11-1	ASSLGGPTEAF
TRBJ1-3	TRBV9	ASSPRVVGGLTSSSGNTIY
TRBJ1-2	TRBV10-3	AISETQGPNYGYT
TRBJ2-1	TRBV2	ASSAGLPNEQF
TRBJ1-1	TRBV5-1	ASSPSRPTEGQGAEAF
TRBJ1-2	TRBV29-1	SVDSWWGSAYGYT
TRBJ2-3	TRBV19	ASSSRDWDFTDTQY
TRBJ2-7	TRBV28	ASRFGPLSYEQY
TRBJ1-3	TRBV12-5	ASGLQGPGNTIY
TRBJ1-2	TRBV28	ACSEGYNYGYT
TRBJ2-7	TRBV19	ASSSGAGRGSYEQY
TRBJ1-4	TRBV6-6	ASTELTMTNEKLF
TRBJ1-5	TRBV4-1	ASSQTAGTGTNQPQH
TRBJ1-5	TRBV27	ASSLFSGIDQPQH
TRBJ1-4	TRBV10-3	AIGGTLNEKLF
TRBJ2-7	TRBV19	ASSVIGDGYEQY
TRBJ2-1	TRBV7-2	ASSSGLADNEQF
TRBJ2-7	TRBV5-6	ASSLGAGAYAEQY
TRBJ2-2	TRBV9	ASSAGTGGHTGELF
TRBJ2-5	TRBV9	ASSLGRARNQETQY
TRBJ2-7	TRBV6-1	ASSERGAGFLLEQY
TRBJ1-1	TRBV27	ASSFFQNTEAF
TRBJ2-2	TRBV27	ASSLGQGSPGELF
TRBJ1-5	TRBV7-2	ASSLLGAGFAWQPQH
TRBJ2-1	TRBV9	ASSPRGAGYNEQF
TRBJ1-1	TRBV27	ASRLGPNTEAF
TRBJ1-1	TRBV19	ASSIKVQNTEAF
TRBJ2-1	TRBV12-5	ASGLVLGGASGNNEQF
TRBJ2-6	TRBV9	ASSALTGQHSGANVLT